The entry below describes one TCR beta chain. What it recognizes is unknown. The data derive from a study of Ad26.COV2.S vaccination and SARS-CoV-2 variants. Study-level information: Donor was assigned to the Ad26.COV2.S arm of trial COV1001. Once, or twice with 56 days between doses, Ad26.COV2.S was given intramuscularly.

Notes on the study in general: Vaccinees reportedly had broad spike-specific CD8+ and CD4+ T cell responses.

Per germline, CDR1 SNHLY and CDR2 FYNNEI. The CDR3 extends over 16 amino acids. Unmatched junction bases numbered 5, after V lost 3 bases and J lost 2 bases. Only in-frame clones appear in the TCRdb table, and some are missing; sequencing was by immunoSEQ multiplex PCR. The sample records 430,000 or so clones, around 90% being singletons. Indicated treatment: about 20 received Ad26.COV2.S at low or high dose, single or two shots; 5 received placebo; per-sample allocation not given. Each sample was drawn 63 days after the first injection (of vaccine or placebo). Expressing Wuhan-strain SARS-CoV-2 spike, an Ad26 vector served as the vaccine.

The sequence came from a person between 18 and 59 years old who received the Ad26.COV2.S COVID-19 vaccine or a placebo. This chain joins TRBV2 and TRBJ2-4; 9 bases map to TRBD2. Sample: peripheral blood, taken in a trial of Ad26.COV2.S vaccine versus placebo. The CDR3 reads CASSDRASGTKNIQYF. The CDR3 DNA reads TGTGCCAGCAGTGACCGGGCTAGCGGGACCAAAAACATTCAGTACTTC.